This is a list of T cell receptor beta chains from one sample in a study of radiotherapy plus CTLA-4 blockade in lung cancer. Profiling relied on immunoSEQ multiplex PCR, and the TCRdb table lists in-frame clones only, not all of them. The sample holds fewer than 65,000 clones; roughly 86% are singletons and the top ten take 4.8%. The specimen was peripheral blood, collected from a patient treated with radiotherapy plus ipilimumab. The receptors shown here come from a human donor with non-small cell lung cancer whose response to radiotherapy plus ipilimumab could not be evaluated. CDR3s include the opening cysteine and the closing phenylalanine or tryptophan. A D gene is named only where the DNA matches it firmly. Not all rows give a size; the values are once, few, many and, for expanded clones, a class.

d_call: NA; clone_size: NA; v_call: TRBV28; j_call: TRBJ1-2; cdr3_nt: TGTGCCAGCAGTTTTCCAGGGAACTATGGCTACACCTTC; cdr3_aa: CASSFPGNYGYTF
d_call: TRBD1; clone_size: few; v_call: TRBV25-1; j_call: TRBJ1-2; cdr3_nt: TGTGCCAGCAGTGGCCCGACAGGGAAGGGCTACACCTTC; cdr3_aa: CASSGPTGKGYTF
d_call: NA; clone_size: NA; v_call: TRBV10-3; j_call: TRBJ1-1; cdr3_nt: TGTGCCATCAGTGAGTCGTGGCAGGGTGGCACTGAAGCTTTCTTT; cdr3_aa: CAISESWQGGTEAFF
d_call: TRBD2; clone_size: NA; v_call: TRBV5-1; j_call: TRBJ2-3; cdr3_nt: TGCGCCAGCTTTCTGACTAGCGGGGTGAGAGATACGCAGTATTTT; cdr3_aa: CASFLTSGVRDTQYF
d_call: NA; clone_size: NA; v_call: TRBV19; j_call: TRBJ2-3; cdr3_nt: TGTGCCAGTAGTATCCAACCAGCGAGGGGCACAGATACGCAGTATTTT; cdr3_aa: CASSIQPARGTDTQYF
d_call: NA; clone_size: once; v_call: TRBV2; j_call: TRBJ2-7; cdr3_nt: TGTGCCAGCAGTCAGGGGTTGATCCCCGAGCAGTACTTC; cdr3_aa: CASSQGLIPEQYF
d_call: NA; clone_size: NA; v_call: TRBV11-2; j_call: TRBJ2-1; cdr3_nt: TGTGCCAGCAGCTTAAGTGCGGCCTCAGGGAATGAGCAGTTCTTC; cdr3_aa: CASSLSAASGNEQFF
d_call: TRBD2; clone_size: once; v_call: TRBV28; j_call: TRBJ2-7; cdr3_nt: TGTGCCAGCAGTCCGGGCCGGACAGTAGCGGGAGCCTACGAGCAGTACTTC; cdr3_aa: CASSPGRTVAGAYEQYF
d_call: TRBD2; clone_size: NA; v_call: TRBV4-2; j_call: TRBJ2-7; cdr3_nt: TGTGCCAGCAGCCAAGACGGTAGCGGGTCATCCTACGAGCAGTACTTC; cdr3_aa: CASSQDGSGSSYEQYF
d_call: NA; clone_size: NA; v_call: TRBV6-1; j_call: TRBJ2-7; cdr3_nt: TGTGCCTCCAGAAGCTCCTACGAGCAGTACTTC; cdr3_aa: CASRSSYEQYF
d_call: TRBD2; clone_size: NA; v_call: TRBV4-3; j_call: TRBJ2-2; cdr3_nt: TGCGCCAGCAGCCAAGATTGGCTAGCGGGATACACCGGGGAGCTGTTTTTT; cdr3_aa: CASSQDWLAGYTGELFF
d_call: NA; clone_size: NA; v_call: TRBV9; j_call: TRBJ1-1; cdr3_nt: TGTGCCAGCAGCGTAGCTCCCCAGGCCAATACTGAAGCTTTCTTT; cdr3_aa: CASSVAPQANTEAFF
d_call: TRBD2; clone_size: NA; v_call: TRBV19; j_call: TRBJ2-1; cdr3_nt: TGTGCCAGTAGTGCTAGCGGGGTTACCAATGAGCAGTTCTTC; cdr3_aa: CASSASGVTNEQFF
d_call: TRBD2; clone_size: NA; v_call: TRBV27; j_call: TRBJ2-7; cdr3_nt: TGTGCCAGCAGTTTATCCTCAGCGGGAGGCTCCTACGAGCAGTACTTC; cdr3_aa: CASSLSSAGGSYEQYF
d_call: NA; clone_size: NA; v_call: TRBV4-3; j_call: TRBJ2-2; cdr3_nt: TGCGCCAGCAGCCCGGCGAGGAAGCACGGGGAGCTGTTTTTT; cdr3_aa: CASSPARKHGELFF
d_call: NA; clone_size: NA; v_call: TRBV18; j_call: TRBJ2-5; cdr3_nt: TGTGCCAGCTCACAGGGGTTCCAAGAGACCCAGTACTTC; cdr3_aa: CASSQGFQETQYF
d_call: NA; clone_size: once; v_call: TRBV2; j_call: TRBJ1-3; cdr3_nt: TGTGCCAGCAGCCCAGGACAGTCCTCTGGAAACACCATATATTTT; cdr3_aa: CASSPGQSSGNTIYF
d_call: TRBD2; clone_size: once; v_call: TRBV18; j_call: TRBJ2-7; cdr3_nt: TGTGCCAGCTCACTGGGGGGGAGATCCTACGAGCAGTACTTC; cdr3_aa: CASSLGGRSYEQYF
d_call: NA; clone_size: NA; v_call: TRBV7-2; j_call: TRBJ2-3; cdr3_nt: TGTGCCAGCAGCCAAGCCGTGGAGGATACGCAGTATTTT; cdr3_aa: CASSQAVEDTQYF
d_call: NA; clone_size: NA; v_call: TRBV5-1; j_call: TRBJ2-7; cdr3_nt: TGCGCCAGCAGCTTGGGAAGCAGCGGTCCCAACTACGAGCAGTACTTC; cdr3_aa: CASSLGSSGPNYEQYF
d_call: TRBD2; clone_size: NA; v_call: TRBV7-2; j_call: TRBJ2-1; cdr3_nt: TGTGCCAGCAGCTTAGCGGTATCACTAGCGGGAGCAGTCTCCTACAATGAGCAGTTCTTC; cdr3_aa: CASSLAVSLAGAVSYNEQFF
d_call: NA; clone_size: NA; v_call: TRBV28; j_call: TRBJ2-4; cdr3_nt: TGTGCCAGCGGGGAGGGGGGCGCCAAAAACATTCAGTACTTC; cdr3_aa: CASGEGGAKNIQYF
d_call: TRBD1; clone_size: few; v_call: TRBV18; j_call: TRBJ2-1; cdr3_nt: TGTGCCAGCTCACCAGAAACAGGGGGCTACAATGAGCAGTTCTTC; cdr3_aa: CASSPETGGYNEQFF
d_call: NA; clone_size: NA; v_call: TRBV14; j_call: TRBJ1-1; cdr3_nt: TGTGCCAGCAGCCAAGCAGGCCACAGGGAGAACACTGAAGCTTTCTTT; cdr3_aa: CASSQAGHRENTEAFF
d_call: TRBD1; clone_size: few; v_call: TRBV20-1; j_call: TRBJ1-2; cdr3_nt: TGCAGTGAAAGAACAGGGGCGGGCTACACCTTC; cdr3_aa: CSERTGAGYTF
d_call: TRBD1; clone_size: NA; v_call: TRBV28; j_call: TRBJ2-7; cdr3_nt: TGTGCCAGCAGTACCCCCAGACAGGGCGGTAGGGACGAGCAGTACTTC; cdr3_aa: CASSTPRQGGRDEQYF
d_call: NA; clone_size: NA; v_call: TRBV4-3; j_call: TRBJ2-3; cdr3_nt: TGCGCCAGCAGCCAAGATAAGCGGGGCACAGATACGCAGTATTTT; cdr3_aa: CASSQDKRGTDTQYF
d_call: NA; clone_size: once; v_call: TRBV28; j_call: TRBJ2-1; cdr3_nt: TGTGCCAGCAGTCCATATGGACAGTGGTACAATGAGCAGTTCTTC; cdr3_aa: CASSPYGQWYNEQFF
d_call: NA; clone_size: NA; v_call: TRBV5-1; j_call: TRBJ1-4; cdr3_nt: TGCGCCAGCAGCTTTCAAACTAATGAAAAACTGTTTTTT; cdr3_aa: CASSFQTNEKLFF
d_call: TRBD2; clone_size: NA; v_call: TRBV7-3; j_call: TRBJ2-1; cdr3_nt: TGTGCCAGCAGCCCGGATGGGACTAGCGGTTCCTACAATGAGCAGTTCTTC; cdr3_aa: CASSPDGTSGSYNEQFF
d_call: NA; clone_size: NA; v_call: TRBV28; j_call: TRBJ2-6; cdr3_nt: TGTGCCAGCAGTTCCATGGGGGCCTCTGGGGCCAACGTCCTGACTTTC; cdr3_aa: CASSSMGASGANVLTF
d_call: NA; clone_size: NA; v_call: TRBV6-5; j_call: TRBJ2-1; cdr3_nt: TGTGCCAGCAGTTCCGGGTCCCGAGAGCAGTTCTTC; cdr3_aa: CASSSGSREQFF
d_call: NA; clone_size: NA; v_call: TRBV2; j_call: TRBJ1-5; cdr3_nt: TGTGCCAGCGAGCCGGGTCGGAGCAATCAGCCCCAGCATTTT; cdr3_aa: CASEPGRSNQPQHF
d_call: NA; clone_size: NA; v_call: TRBV5-1; j_call: TRBJ2-3; cdr3_nt: TGCGCCAGCAGCTTATTATTGACAGATACGCAGTATTTT; cdr3_aa: CASSLLLTDTQYF
d_call: TRBD2; clone_size: NA; v_call: TRBV11-2; j_call: TRBJ2-5; cdr3_nt: TGTGCCAGCAGCTTAGCCCCCATAGCGGGAGGAAAAGAGACCCAGTACTTC; cdr3_aa: CASSLAPIAGGKETQYF
d_call: NA; clone_size: NA; v_call: TRBV6-5; j_call: TRBJ1-5; cdr3_nt: TGTGCCAGCAGGCGGGGGGCTGATAGCAATCAGCCCCAGCATTTT; cdr3_aa: CASRRGADSNQPQHF
d_call: NA; clone_size: NA; v_call: TRBV7-2; j_call: TRBJ2-1; cdr3_nt: TGTGCCAGCAGCTTAGTGTGGGGGCGGGATGAGCAGTTCTTC; cdr3_aa: CASSLVWGRDEQFF
d_call: NA; clone_size: NA; v_call: TRBV6-5; j_call: TRBJ1-2; cdr3_nt: TGTGCCAGCAGTTACCGGGGGTTCAATGGCTACACCTTC; cdr3_aa: CASSYRGFNGYTF
d_call: NA; clone_size: NA; v_call: TRBV5-8; j_call: TRBJ2-7; cdr3_nt: TGTGCCAGCAGCTTGGCCCAGGAGCAGTACTTC; cdr3_aa: CASSLAQEQYF
d_call: TRBD2; clone_size: NA; v_call: TRBV14; j_call: TRBJ2-1; cdr3_nt: TGTGCCAGCAGCCAAGTTAGCGGGCACAATGAGCAGTTCTTC; cdr3_aa: CASSQVSGHNEQFF
d_call: NA; clone_size: NA; v_call: TRBV4-3; j_call: TRBJ2-6; cdr3_nt: TGCGCCAGCAGCCAAGATACCAGACAGTATTCTGGGGCCAACGTCCTGACTTTC; cdr3_aa: CASSQDTRQYSGANVLTF
d_call: NA; clone_size: NA; v_call: TRBV4-3; j_call: TRBJ2-3; cdr3_nt: TGCGCCAGCAGCCAAGAATGGCGGGAAATAGATACGCAGTATTTT; cdr3_aa: CASSQEWREIDTQYF
d_call: NA; clone_size: NA; v_call: TRBV7-2; j_call: TRBJ2-3; cdr3_nt: TGTGCCAGCTCCGGGAGAGTAACAGATACGCAGTATTTT; cdr3_aa: CASSGRVTDTQYF
d_call: TRBD2; clone_size: NA; v_call: TRBV7-2; j_call: TRBJ2-4; cdr3_nt: TGTGCCAGCAGCTACCCGCTAGCGGGAGCGGCCAAAAACATTCAGTACTTC; cdr3_aa: CASSYPLAGAAKNIQYF
d_call: NA; clone_size: NA; v_call: TRBV19; j_call: TRBJ2-6; cdr3_nt: TGTGCCAGTAGTACACAGGCGCTGGGGGCCAACGTCCTGACTTTC; cdr3_aa: CASSTQALGANVLTF
d_call: NA; clone_size: NA; v_call: TRBV28; j_call: TRBJ2-7; cdr3_nt: TGTGCCAGCAGTCCGCATCAGGGAGGCCGCGAGCAGTACTTC; cdr3_aa: CASSPHQGGREQYF
d_call: NA; clone_size: NA; v_call: TRBV28; j_call: TRBJ1-3; cdr3_nt: TGTGCCAGCAGTACGACAGTCTCTGGAAACACCATATATTTT; cdr3_aa: CASSTTVSGNTIYF
d_call: TRBD1; clone_size: NA; v_call: TRBV4-3; j_call: TRBJ2-2; cdr3_nt: TGCGCCAGCAGCCAGGGGACAGGGGGGACCGGGGAGCTGTTTTTT; cdr3_aa: CASSQGTGGTGELFF
d_call: TRBD2; clone_size: NA; v_call: TRBV10-3; j_call: TRBJ2-3; cdr3_nt: TGTGCCATCTCTTTAGCGGGAGCTTCTTGGGATACGCAGTATTTT; cdr3_aa: CAISLAGASWDTQYF
d_call: TRBD1; clone_size: NA; v_call: TRBV30; j_call: TRBJ2-2; cdr3_nt: TGTGCCTGGACCGGGACAGGGCACGGGGAGCTGTTTTTT; cdr3_aa: CAWTGTGHGELFF
d_call: NA; clone_size: NA; v_call: TRBV7-2; j_call: TRBJ1-1; cdr3_nt: TGTGCCAGCAGCTTAGTTGCGGTTATGAACACTGAAGCTTTCTTT; cdr3_aa: CASSLVAVMNTEAFF
d_call: TRBD2; clone_size: NA; v_call: TRBV6-6; j_call: TRBJ2-7; cdr3_nt: TGTGCCAGCAGTCCAACTAGCGGGAGGGTTTACGAGCAGTACTTC; cdr3_aa: CASSPTSGRVYEQYF
d_call: TRBD2; clone_size: NA; v_call: TRBV7-9; j_call: TRBJ2-2; cdr3_nt: TGTGCCAGCAGCTACGACCGACTAGCGGGAGGGCCTCGCACCGGGGAGCTGTTTTTT; cdr3_aa: CASSYDRLAGGPRTGELFF
d_call: NA; clone_size: few; v_call: TRBV5-1; j_call: TRBJ2-5; cdr3_nt: TGCGCCAGCAGCTTCAGGGGTATGGACGAGACCCAGTACTTC; cdr3_aa: CASSFRGMDETQYF